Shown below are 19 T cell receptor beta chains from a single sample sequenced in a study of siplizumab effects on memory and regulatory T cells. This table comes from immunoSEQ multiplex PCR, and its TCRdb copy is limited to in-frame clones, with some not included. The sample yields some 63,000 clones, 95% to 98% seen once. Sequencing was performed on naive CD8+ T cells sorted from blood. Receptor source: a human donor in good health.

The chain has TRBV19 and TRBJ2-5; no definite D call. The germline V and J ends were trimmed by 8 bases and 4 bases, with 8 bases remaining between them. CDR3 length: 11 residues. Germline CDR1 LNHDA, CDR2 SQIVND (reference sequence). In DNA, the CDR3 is TGTGCCAGTCGCGTTGGAGAGACCCAGTACTTC. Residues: CASRVGETQYF.

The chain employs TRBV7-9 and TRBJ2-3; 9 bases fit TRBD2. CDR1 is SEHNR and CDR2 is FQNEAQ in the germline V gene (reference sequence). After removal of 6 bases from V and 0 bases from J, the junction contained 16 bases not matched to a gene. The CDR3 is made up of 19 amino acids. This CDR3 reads CASRGGPGFLAGSTDTQYF. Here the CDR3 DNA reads TGTGCCAGCAGAGGGGGTCCCGGTTTTCTAGCGGGGAGCACAGATACGCAGTATTTT. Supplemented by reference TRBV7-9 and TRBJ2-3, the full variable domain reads DTGVSQNPRHKITKRGQNVTFRCDPISEHNRLYWYRQTLGQGPEFLTYFQNEAQLEKSRLLSDRFSAERPKGSFSTLEIQRTEQGDSAMYLCASRGGPGFLAGSTDTQYFGPGTRLTVL.

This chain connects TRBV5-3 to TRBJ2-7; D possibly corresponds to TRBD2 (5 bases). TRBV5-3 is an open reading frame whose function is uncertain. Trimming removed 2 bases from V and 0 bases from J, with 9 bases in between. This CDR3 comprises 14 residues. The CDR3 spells CARSFVEGSYEQYF. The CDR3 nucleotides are TGTGCCAGAAGCTTTGTTGAGGGCTCCTACGAGCAGTACTTC.

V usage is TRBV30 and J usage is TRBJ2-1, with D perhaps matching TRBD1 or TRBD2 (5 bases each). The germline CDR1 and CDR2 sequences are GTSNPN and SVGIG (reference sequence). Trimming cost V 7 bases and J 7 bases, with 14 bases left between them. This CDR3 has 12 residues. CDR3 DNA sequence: TGTGCCTCGGACTGGGGCAGGAATGAGCAGTTCTTC. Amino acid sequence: CASDWGRNEQFF.

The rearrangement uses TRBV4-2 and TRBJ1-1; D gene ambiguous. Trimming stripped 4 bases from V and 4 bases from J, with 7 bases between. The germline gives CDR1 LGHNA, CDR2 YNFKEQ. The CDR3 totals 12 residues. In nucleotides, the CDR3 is TGTGCCAGCAGCCCCCTAAGCACTGAAGCTTTCTTT. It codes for CASSPLSTEAFF.

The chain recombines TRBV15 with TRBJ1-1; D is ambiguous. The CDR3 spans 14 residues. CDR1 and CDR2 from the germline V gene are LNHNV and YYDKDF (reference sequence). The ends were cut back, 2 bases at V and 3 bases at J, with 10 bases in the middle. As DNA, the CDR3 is TGTGCCACCAGCAGACAGACGACGGACACTGAAGCTTTCTTT. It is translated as CATSRQTTDTEAFF.

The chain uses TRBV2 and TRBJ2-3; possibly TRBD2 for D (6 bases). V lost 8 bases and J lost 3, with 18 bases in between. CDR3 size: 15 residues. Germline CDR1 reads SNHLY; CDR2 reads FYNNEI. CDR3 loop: CASYEPGLTTDTQYF. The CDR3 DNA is TGTGCCAGCTACGAACCGGGACTTACGACAGATACGCAGTATTTT.

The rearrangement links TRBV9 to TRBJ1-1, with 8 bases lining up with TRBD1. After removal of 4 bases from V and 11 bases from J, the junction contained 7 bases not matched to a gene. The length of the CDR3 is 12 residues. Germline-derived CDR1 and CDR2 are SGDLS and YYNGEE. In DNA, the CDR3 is TGTGCCAGCAGCCCACAGGGGGAGGGGGCTTTCTTT. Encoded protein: CASSPQGEGAFF.

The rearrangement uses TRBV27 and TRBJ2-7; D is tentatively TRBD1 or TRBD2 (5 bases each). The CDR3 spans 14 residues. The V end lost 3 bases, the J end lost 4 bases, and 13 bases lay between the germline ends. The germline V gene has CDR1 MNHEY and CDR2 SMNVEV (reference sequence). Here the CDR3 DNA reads TGTGCCAGCAGTTTTTTGGGGGTGATGTACGAGCAGTACTTC. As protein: CASSFLGVMYEQYF.

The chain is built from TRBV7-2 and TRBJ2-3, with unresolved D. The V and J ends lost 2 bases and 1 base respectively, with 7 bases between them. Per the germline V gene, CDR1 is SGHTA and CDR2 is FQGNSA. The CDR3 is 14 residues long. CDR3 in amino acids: CASSLNPGTDTQYF. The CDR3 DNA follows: TGTGCCAGCAGCTTAAACCCTGGCACAGATACGCAGTATTTT.

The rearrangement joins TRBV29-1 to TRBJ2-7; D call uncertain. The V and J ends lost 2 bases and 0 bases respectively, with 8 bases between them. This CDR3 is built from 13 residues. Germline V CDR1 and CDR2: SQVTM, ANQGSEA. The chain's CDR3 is CSVEPLSSYEQYF. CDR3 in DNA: TGCAGCGTTGAACCCCTGAGCTCCTACGAGCAGTACTTC.

CDR3 region: CASTGLEDTQYF. CDR3 nucleotides: TGTGCCAGCACAGGACTAGAGGATACGCAGTATTTT. This rearrangement joins TRBV27 to TRBJ2-3; 7 bases line up with TRBD2. Germline CDR1 reads MNHEY; CDR2 reads SMNVEV (reference sequence). CDR3 length equals 12 residues. With V trimmed by 7 bases and J by 6 bases, 4 bases remained unmatched.

CDR3 sequence (DNA): TGTGCCTGGACCTTCTCCCAAGCGGGTTGGAGGGAGGTGGATCAGCCCCAGCATTTT. Protein sequence: CAWTFSQAGWREVDQPQHF. The chain employs TRBV30 and TRBJ1-5; D is ambiguous. Germline V gene sequence: CDR1 GTSNPN, CDR2 SVGIG (reference sequence). V lost 4 bases and J 5 bases, leaving 30 bases between the germline ends. The CDR3 loop spans 19 amino acids.

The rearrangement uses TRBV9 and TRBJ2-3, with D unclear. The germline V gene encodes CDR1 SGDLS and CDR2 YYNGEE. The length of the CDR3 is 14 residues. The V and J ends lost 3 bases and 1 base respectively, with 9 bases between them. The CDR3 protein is CASSGGWGTDTQYF. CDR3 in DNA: TGTGCCAGCAGCGGTGGGTGGGGCACAGATACGCAGTATTTT.

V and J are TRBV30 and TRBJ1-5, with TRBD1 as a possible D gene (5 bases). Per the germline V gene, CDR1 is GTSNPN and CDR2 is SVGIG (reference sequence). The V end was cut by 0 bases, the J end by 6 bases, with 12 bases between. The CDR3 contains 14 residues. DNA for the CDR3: TGTGCCTGGAGTGTGTCGGGGCTTGGTCAGCCCCAGCATTTT. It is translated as CAWSVSGLGQPQHF.

CDR3 nucleotide sequence: TGTGCCAGCAGTTCTGACGGGGGCCCCTACGAGCAGTACTTC. It is translated as CASSSDGGPYEQYF. This rearrangement joins TRBV27 to TRBJ2-7; D may match TRBD1 or TRBD2 (6 bases each). The CDR3 spans 14 residues. From germline, CDR1 is MNHEY and CDR2 SMNVEV (reference sequence). V shed 4 bases and J shed 2 bases, with 12 bases lying between them.

CDR3 coding DNA: TGTGCCAGCAGCTTGGGGACAGGGGGAAATGGCTACACCTTC. This translates into CASSLGTGGNGYTF. V and J are TRBV5-5 and TRBJ1-2, with TRBD1 matching 10 bases. Germline V lookup: CDR1 SGHKS, CDR2 YYEKEE (reference sequence). V shed 0 bases, J shed 6 bases, and the junction held 2 bases outside the gene matches. The CDR3 sequence is 14 residues long.

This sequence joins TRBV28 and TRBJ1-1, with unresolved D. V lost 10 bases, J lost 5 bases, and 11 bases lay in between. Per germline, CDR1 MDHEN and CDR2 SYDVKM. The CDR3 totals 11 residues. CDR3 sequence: CAISWGTEAFF. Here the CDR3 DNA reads TGTGCCATCTCCTGGGGAACTGAAGCTTTCTTT.

The CDR3 loop reads CASSQEEQGAYEQYF. As DNA, the CDR3 is TGCGCCAGCAGCCAAGAGGAACAGGGGGCCTACGAGCAGTACTTC. The V and J genes are TRBV4-1 and TRBJ2-7; 8 nucleotides line up with TRBD1. With 0 bases clipped from V and 2 bases from J, the junction kept 3 bases outside the gene matches. Germline lookup yields CDR1 MGHRA and CDR2 YSYEKL. This CDR3 spans 15 amino acids.